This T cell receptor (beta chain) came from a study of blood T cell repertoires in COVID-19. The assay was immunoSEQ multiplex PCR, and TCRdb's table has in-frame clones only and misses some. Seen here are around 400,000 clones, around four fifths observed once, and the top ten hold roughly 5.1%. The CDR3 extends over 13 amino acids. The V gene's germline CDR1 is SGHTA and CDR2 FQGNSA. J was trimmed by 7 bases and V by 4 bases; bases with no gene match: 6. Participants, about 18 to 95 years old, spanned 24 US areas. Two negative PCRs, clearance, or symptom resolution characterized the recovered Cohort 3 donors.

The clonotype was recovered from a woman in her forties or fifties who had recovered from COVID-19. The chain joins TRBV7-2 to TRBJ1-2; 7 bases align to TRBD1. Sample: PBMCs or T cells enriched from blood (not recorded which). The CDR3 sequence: CASSSDRVSGYTF. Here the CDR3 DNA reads TGTGCCAGCAGCTCCGACAGGGTATCTGGCTACACCTTC. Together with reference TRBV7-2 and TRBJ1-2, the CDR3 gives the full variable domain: GAGVSQSPSNKVTEKGKDVELRCDPISGHTALYWYRQSLGQGLEFLIYFQGNSAPDKSGLPSDRFSAERTGGSVSTLTIQRTQQEDSAVYLCASSSDRVSGYTFGSGTRLTVV.